Each of the 11 T cell receptor beta chains below was sequenced from the same sample in a study of identical twins. TCRdb passed the 5' RACE reads through MiXCR, listing each CDR3 protein once. The table includes a few hundred thousand distinct CDR3 sequences, about 8% detected once. The same sample was also used in a study of yellow fever vaccine responses in identical twins.

Input material: memory (CD45RO+) T cells sorted from blood. Source of these receptors: a woman under 30 in good health.

This clonotype was recorded many times. The chain uses TRBV7-8 and TRBJ2-2, with D unclear. The CDR3 contains 16 residues. Germline CDR1 SGHVS, CDR2 FQNEAQ. Trimming shortened V by 5 bases and J by 5 bases, and 18 bases separated the two germline ends. The CDR3 nucleotides read TGTGCCAGCAGCCCCAACCCTGGGGTCCGAACCGGGGAGCTGTTTTTT. Its translation: CASSPNPGVRTGELFF.

This clonotype was observed a few times. The V call is TRBV20-1, the J call TRBJ1-5, with 7 bases aligning to TRBD1. This CDR3 comprises 17 residues. The germline CDR1 and CDR2 sequences are DFQATT and SNEGSKA (reference sequence). V dropped 3 bases and J dropped 2; count of bases not matched to a gene: 13. CDR3: CSASRSTGDGGNQPQHF. The CDR3 region has the DNA TGCAGTGCTAGCCGCTCTACAGGGGACGGGGGCAATCAGCCCCAGCATTTT.

With respect to this clonotype: This may be a read error, as it is one base from a much larger clone. The chain combines TRBV7-7 with TRBJ2-2, with 7 bases fitting TRBD1. CDR1 is SSHAT, CDR2 FNYEAQ, per germline (reference sequence). The CDR3 loop spans 15 amino acids. In DNA, the CDR3 is TGTGCCAGCAGCTCCGGGACAGCGAACATCGGGGAGCTGTTTTTT. Amino acid sequence: CASSSGTANIGELFF.

This clonotype has just a few counts. CDR3 nucleotides: TGTGCCAGCAGTCCTCCGGGCCTAAAACATCAGCCCCAGCATTTT. It translates to CASSPPGLKHQPQHF. The genes are TRBV6-2 or TRBV6-3 and TRBJ1-5; D is undetermined. The V end was cut by 5 bases, the J end by 5 bases, with 16 bases between. This CDR3 contains 15 residues. The germline V gene has CDR1 MNHEY and CDR2 SVGEGT.

This clonotype has just a few counts. The chain links TRBV28 to TRBJ2-7; no clear D gene. Germline V gene lookup returns CDR1 MDHEN and CDR2 SYDVKM. V was trimmed by 5 bases and J by 0 bases, leaving 14 bases between them. The CDR3 loop spans 15 amino acids. The CDR3 protein is CASSQDESSSYEQYV. In DNA, the CDR3 is TGTGCCAGCAGTCAGGACGAGTCGAGCTCCTACGAGCAGTACGTC.

This clonotype was seen only a few times. This rearrangement joins TRBV6-5 to TRBJ2-3; D is perhaps TRBD2 (6 bases). Germline V lookup: CDR1 MNHEY, CDR2 SVGAGI. This CDR3 is 15 amino acids long. Deletions cut 0 bases from V and 2 bases from J, with 9 bases between. CDR3 in DNA: TGTGCCAGCAGTTACTCGGGACTCTACACAGATACGCAGTATTTT. It encodes CASSYSGLYTDTQYF.

This clonotype was found a few times. The chain is built from TRBV20-1 and TRBJ2-1; TRBD2 matches 13 bases. The CDR3 loop spans 17 amino acids. Germline V gives CDR1 DFQATT, CDR2 SNEGSKA (reference sequence). The V gene end was trimmed by 6 bases and the J gene end by 0 bases; junction bases not matched to a gene: 8. Here the CDR3 reads CSAAGLAGIVSYNEQFF. Written as DNA, the CDR3 is TGCAGTGCCGCGGGACTAGCGGGAATCGTCTCCTACAATGAGCAGTTCTTC.

This clonotype was recorded a few times. The chain combines TRBV11-3 with TRBJ1-1, with TRBD1 matching 8 bases. This CDR3 is 14 amino acids long. The trim removed 5 bases at V and 4 bases at J, leaving 6 bases unmatched. Per germline, CDR1 SGHNT and CDR2 YENEEA. The CDR3 spells CASSRGQGGTEAFF. Written as DNA, the CDR3 is TGTGCCAGCAGCCGCGGACAGGGTGGCACTGAAGCTTTCTTT. The whole variable domain, remainder taken from reference TRBV11-3 and TRBJ1-1, is EAGVVQSPRYKIIEKKQPVAFWCNPISGHNTLYWYLQNLGQGPELLIRYENEEAVDDSQLPKDRFSAERLKGVDSTLKIQPAELGDSAVYLCASSRGQGGTEAFFGQGTRLTVV.

The chain is built from TRBV2 and TRBJ1-1; D remains unclear. Germline CDR1 SNHLY, CDR2 FYNNEI. The CDR3 runs 14 residues. Trimming removed 0 bases at V and 2 bases at J, with 7 bases between. The CDR3 region is CASSEAPLNTEAFF. CDR3 nucleotides: TGTGCCAGCAGTGAAGCGCCCCTAAACACTGAAGCTTTCTTT.

CDR3 protein: CASSFGDRERDTQYF. The DNA for the CDR3 is TGCGCCAGCAGCTTCGGGGACAGGGAGAGGGATACGCAGTATTTT. The chain carries TRBV5-1 and TRBJ2-3; 9 nucleotides agree with TRBD1. Looked up from germline, CDR1 is SGHRS and CDR2 is YFSETQ. CDR3 length: 15 amino acids. V shed 2 bases and J 6 bases; nucleotides not matched to a gene: 7.

The CDR3 DNA is TGTGCCAGCAGCGTAGATGGACAGGGAATCCAGCCCCAGCATTTT. Protein: CASSVDGQGIQPQHF. This sequence joins TRBV9 and TRBJ1-5; 8 bases line up with TRBD1. The J segment lost 7 bases and the V segment lost 0 bases, leaving 6 bases of the junction unmatched. The CDR3 contains 15 residues. Germline CDR1 reads SGDLS; CDR2 reads YYNGEE.